The 32 T cell receptor beta chains reported below all come from one sample, sequenced in a study of PD-1 blockade in mismatch repair-deficient tumors. Profiling relied on immunoSEQ multiplex PCR, and the TCRdb table lists in-frame clones only, not all of them. In the table there are 9,400 or so clones, about 90% of which are singletons. No antigens are known for them. Sample time point: 10-day in vitro stimulation with candidate mutation-associated neoantigen peptide 1. Sample: cells cultured in vitro, taken from a patient treated with pembrolizumab. All receptors derive from an adult with mismatch repair-deficient cancer.

The V gene is TRBV5-1, the J gene TRBJ1-1; TRBD1 is a possible D gene (5 bases). The germline V gene encodes CDR1 SGHRS and CDR2 YFSETQ. This CDR3 spans 13 amino acids. V was cut by 5 bases and J by 5 bases, with 13 bases left in between. In nucleotides, the CDR3 is TGCGCCAGCAGTTTCCGGGACGGGACTGAAGCTTTCTTT. Residues: CASSFRDGTEAFF.

The chain employs TRBV20-1 and TRBJ1-2; no firm D call. The CDR3 covers 11 residues. V was clipped by 5 bases and J by 4 bases, with 8 bases between them. CDR1 is DFQATT, CDR2 SNEGSKA, per germline (reference sequence). CDR3 sequence: CSAWGLYGYTF. DNA for the CDR3: TGCAGTGCTTGGGGTCTCTATGGCTACACCTTC.

The CDR3 sequence is CASREGLSSYEQYF. The CDR3 region has the DNA TGTGCCAGCCGGGAGGGACTCAGCTCCTACGAGCAGTACTTC. This chain uses TRBV2 with TRBJ2-7; 8 positions match TRBD2. CDR1 and CDR2 from the germline V gene are SNHLY and FYNNEI. The ends lost 8 bases at V and 0 bases at J; junction bases unmatched: 6. The CDR3 totals 14 residues.

A single count supports this clone. J is TRBJ1-3 and V is TRBV19; possibly TRBD1 for D (6 bases). Trimming removed 1 base at V and 0 bases at J, with 7 bases between. This CDR3 comprises 15 residues. The germline V gene encodes CDR1 LNHDA and CDR2 SQIVND (reference sequence). The CDR3 DNA reads TGTGCCAGTAGTATAGGACAGGTCTCTGGAAACACCATATATTTT. As protein: CASSIGQVSGNTIYF.

For the CDR3, the DNA is TGTGCCAGCAGCTTAGAGTTTTCTAACTATGGCTACACCTTC. Translated, it gives CASSLEFSNYGYTF. The V and J genes are TRBV7-2 and TRBJ1-2; no definite D call. Trimming left V 1 base short and J 0 bases short, with 6 bases between. Germline V CDR1 and CDR2: SGHTA, FQGNSA. The CDR3 runs to 14 residues.

J is TRBJ2-7 and V is TRBV27, with D possibly matching TRBD2 (6 bases). This CDR3 contains 11 residues. Germline lookup yields CDR1 MNHEY and CDR2 SMNVEV (reference sequence). Trimming left V 5 bases short and J 6 bases short, with 8 bases between. The CDR3 bases are TGTGCCAGCAGTGGAGGGGCCGAGCAGTACTTC. As protein: CASSGGAEQYF.

The chain employs TRBV30 and TRBJ1-5; D might be TRBD1 (5 bases). Germline V gene sequence: CDR1 GTSNPN, CDR2 SVGIG (reference sequence). V lost 4 bases and J lost 1, with 11 bases in between. The CDR3 length is 14 residues. CDR3 bases: TGTGCCTGGAATTTTCACAGGAGCAATCAGCCCCAGCATTTT. Its translation: CAWNFHRSNQPQHF.

V gene TRBV6-5 combines with J gene TRBJ2-3; 9 nucleotides align to TRBD2. V dropped 2 bases and J dropped 0; count of bases not matched to a gene: 3. The CDR3 totals 16 residues. From germline, CDR1 is MNHEY and CDR2 SVGAGI. The CDR3 reads CASSYHSGSSTDTQYF. The CDR3 DNA sequence: TGTGCCAGCAGTTACCATAGCGGGAGTAGCACAGATACGCAGTATTTT.

The chain couples TRBV19 to TRBJ2-3; 9 positions agree with TRBD1. Looked up from germline, CDR1 is LNHDA and CDR2 is SQIVND (reference sequence). This CDR3 comprises 14 residues. The V gene end was trimmed by 6 bases and the J gene end by 7 bases; junction bases not matched to a gene: 8. CDR3 amino acids: CASRDRDRAYTQYF. Written as DNA, the CDR3 is TGTGCCAGTAGAGACCGGGACAGGGCCTATACGCAGTATTTT.

V usage is TRBV9 and J usage is TRBJ2-7, with D possibly being TRBD2 (6 bases). V dropped 4 bases and J dropped 1 base, with 12 bases sitting between them. The CDR3 is 14 residues long. Germline V CDR1 and CDR2: SGDLS, YYNGEE. CDR3 sequence reads: CASSPEGGSYEQYF. The CDR3, as DNA: TGTGCCAGCAGCCCGGAAGGAGGGTCCTACGAGCAGTACTTC.

Written as DNA, the CDR3 is TGTGCCAGCAGTCCCGCTGGACAGCGAAGCTATGGCTACACCTTC. Translating gives CASSPAGQRSYGYTF. The V call is TRBV28, the J call TRBJ1-2, with D maybe TRBD1 (6 bases). With 5 bases removed from V and 4 bases from J, the gap between germline ends came to 17 bases. This CDR3 spans 15 amino acids. CDR1 and CDR2 (germline): MDHEN, SYDVKM.

The gene calls are TRBV11-2 and TRBJ2-1; TRBD2 aligns across 11 bases. CDR1 and CDR2 from the germline V gene are SGHAT and FQNNGV. The CDR3 runs 17 residues. The V and J ends lost 1 base and 3 bases, in that order; junction bases with no gene match: 5. CDR3: CASSLATGTSGYNEQFF. The CDR3 region has the DNA TGTGCCAGCAGCTTAGCCACCGGGACTAGCGGCTACAATGAGCAGTTCTTC.

The rearrangement uses TRBV7-2 and TRBJ1-6, with D tentatively TRBD1 (6 bases). With 5 bases removed from V and 9 bases from J, the gap between germline ends came to 14 bases. The CDR3 has 14 amino acids. Germline assignment: CDR1 SGHTA and CDR2 FQGNSA. The CDR3, as DNA: TGTGCCAGCAGCCCGTACAGGGATGGTTCACCCCTCCACTTT. It specifies CASSPYRDGSPLHF.

This chain links TRBV7-3 with TRBJ2-7, with D uncertain. The CDR3 runs to 15 residues. Germline-derived CDR1 and CDR2 are SGHTA and FQGTGA. V was pared by 1 base and J by 1 base, with 11 bases between. The CDR3 bases are TGTGCCAGCAGCTTAAGCGGAGACCCTTCCTACGAGCAGTACTTC. It translates to CASSLSGDPSYEQYF.

This clone came up once. This chain joins TRBV6-6 and TRBJ1-5, with no clear D. Germline-derived CDR1 and CDR2 are MNHNY and SVGAGI (reference sequence). The CDR3 is made up of 10 amino acids. V was clipped by 4 bases and J by 11 bases, with 6 bases between them. DNA of the CDR3: TGTGCCAGCAGTTCTAGGGCCCAGCATTTT. It codes for CASSSRAQHF.

The chain is built from TRBV18 and TRBJ2-5, with D perhaps given as TRBD1 or TRBD2 (5 bases each). Trimming stripped 2 bases from V and 4 bases from J, with 14 bases between. The CDR3 covers 15 residues. CDR1 and CDR2 from the germline V gene are KGHSH and LQKENI. Here the CDR3 reads CASSPGTGTGETQYF. CDR3 in DNA: TGTGCCAGCTCACCAGGGACGGGAACGGGAGAGACCCAGTACTTC.

This clone was seen just once. This chain links TRBV4-1 with TRBJ2-1; D ambiguous. CDR1 MGHRA and CDR2 YSYEKL come from the germline V gene. V lost 0 bases and J lost 8, with 5 bases in between. The CDR3 spans 12 residues. The DNA for the CDR3 is TGCGCCAGCAGCCAAGAAGGCGATGAGCAGTTCTTC. Translation: CASSQEGDEQFF.

The chain has TRBV4-1 and TRBJ2-7; 8 bases are shared with TRBD2. CDR3 length equals 15 residues. Germline V CDR1 and CDR2: MGHRA, YSYEKL. The V and J ends lost 1 base and 5 bases, in that order; junction bases with no gene match: 7. The CDR3 DNA reads TGCGCCAGCAGCCAAGTGCGGGGGGCGGGGAACGAGCAGTACTTC. Its protein product is CASSQVRGAGNEQYF.

The CDR3 coding sequence is TGTGCCAGCAGAGTAGCGGGTCGCTCCTACAATGAGCAGTTCTTC. Residues: CASRVAGRSYNEQFF. This chain joins TRBV5-6 and TRBJ2-1; 7 positions match TRBD2. Unmatched junction bases numbered 5, after V lost 5 bases and J lost 0 bases. CDR1 and CDR2 from the germline V gene are SGHDT and YYEEEE. The CDR3 spans 15 residues.

This rearrangement joins TRBV7-8 to TRBJ2-3, with TRBD2 identical over 14 bases. With V trimmed by 5 bases and J by 6 bases, 4 bases remained unmatched. This CDR3 spans 15 amino acids. The germline CDR1 and CDR2 sequences are SGHVS and FQNEAQ. The CDR3 spells CASSPGLAGVDTQYF. As DNA, the CDR3 is TGTGCCAGCAGCCCGGGACTAGCGGGAGTTGATACGCAGTATTTT.

The genes are TRBV11-2 and TRBJ2-7, with D hard to call. Germline V gene data show CDR1 as SGHAT and CDR2 as FQNNGV. V lost 1 base to trimming and J lost 0 bases, with 10 bases between them. The CDR3 sequence is 15 residues long. As DNA, the CDR3 is TGTGCCAGCAGCTTAGCGGGTTTCAGCTCCTACGAGCAGTACTTC. Translated: CASSLAGFSSYEQYF.

The J gene is TRBJ2-7, the V gene TRBV30; no clear D gene. V lost 2 bases, J lost 2 bases, and 7 bases lay in between. This CDR3 is built from 12 residues. Germline V gene data show CDR1 as GTSNPN and CDR2 as SVGIG (reference sequence). The CDR3 DNA reads TGTGCCTGGAGTTTCGCCCCCTACGAGCAGTACTTC. Amino acid sequence: CAWSFAPYEQYF.

The rearrangement joins TRBV11-3 to TRBJ2-1, with TRBD1 matching 9 bases. Trimming at V came to 5 bases and at J to 7 bases, leaving 9 bases not matched to a gene. Germline V gene lookup returns CDR1 SGHNT and CDR2 YENEEA. CDR3 length: 15 residues. CDR3 residues: CASSPTPGQGNEQFF. CDR3 nucleotide sequence: TGTGCCAGCAGCCCCACGCCGGGACAGGGAAATGAGCAGTTCTTC. Full variable domain (outside the CDR3, taken from reference TRBV11-3 and TRBJ2-1): EAGVVQSPRYKIIEKKQPVAFWCNPISGHNTLYWYLQNLGQGPELLIRYENEEAVDDSQLPKDRFSAERLKGVDSTLKIQPAELGDSAVYLCASSPTPGQGNEQFFGPGTRLTVL.

V is TRBV9 and J is TRBJ1-2, with 9 bases matching TRBD1. Germline CDR1 reads SGDLS; CDR2 reads YYNGEE. Losses at the gene ends were 4 bases for V and 4 bases for J; bases not matched to a gene: 8. The CDR3 extends over 15 amino acids. The CDR3 region is CASSPGGQGIYGYTF. CDR3 DNA: TGTGCCAGCAGCCCAGGGGGACAGGGTATCTATGGCTACACCTTC.

The chain uses TRBV6-5 and TRBJ1-1; TRBD1 aligns across 8 bases. V lost 6 bases to trimming and J lost 4 bases; unmatched junction nucleotides: 4. From germline, CDR1 is MNHEY and CDR2 SVGAGI. The CDR3 has 13 amino acids. The CDR3 spells CASRNRGITEAFF. The CDR3 DNA reads TGTGCCAGCAGGAACAGGGGGATCACTGAAGCTTTCTTT.

This sequence joins TRBV28 and TRBJ1-1, with D maybe TRBD1 (5 bases). CDR1 MDHEN and CDR2 SYDVKM come from the germline V gene. The germline V and J ends were trimmed by 3 bases and 8 bases, with 22 bases remaining between them. The CDR3 has 16 amino acids. The CDR3 protein is CASSLRRGGFGTEAFF. The CDR3 DNA reads TGTGCCAGCAGTTTGAGGAGGGGCGGGTTCGGCACCGAAGCTTTCTTT.

V and J are TRBV2 and TRBJ2-3; TRBD1 might be the D (5 bases). Trimming cost V 7 bases and J 2 bases, with 10 bases left between them. CDR1 is SNHLY and CDR2 is FYNNEI in the germline V gene. The CDR3 sequence is 13 residues long. CDR3 DNA: TGTGCCAGCAAACCCGGACACACAGATACGCAGTATTTT. This sequence encodes CASKPGHTDTQYF. Filled out from reference TRBV2 and TRBJ2-3, the complete variable domain reads EPEVTQTPSHQVTQMGQEVILRCVPISNHLYFYWYRQILGQKVEFLVSFYNNEISEKSEIFDDQFSVERPDGSNFTLKIRSTKLEDSAMYFCASKPGHTDTQYFGPGTRLTVL.

The J gene is TRBJ2-5, the V gene TRBV5-4; D is undetermined. Germline-derived CDR1 and CDR2 are SGHNT and YYREEE (reference sequence). V lost 7 bases to trimming and J lost 2 bases, with 12 bases between them. This CDR3 is built from 13 residues. The chain's CDR3 is CASRVAGQETQYF. The DNA for the CDR3 is TGTGCCAGCCGGGTAGCTGGGCAAGAGACCCAGTACTTC.

The chain couples TRBV28 to TRBJ2-7; 11 nucleotides line up with TRBD2. Germline loops: CDR1 MDHEN, CDR2 SYDVKM. The CDR3 is 14 residues long. The V and J ends lost 8 bases and 9 bases, in that order; junction bases with no gene match: 12. The CDR3 here is CASGSLAGASRQYF. As DNA, the CDR3 is TGTGCCAGCGGTTCACTAGCGGGAGCGTCCAGGCAGTACTTC.

The J gene is TRBJ1-1, the V gene TRBV19, with D uncertain. This CDR3 comprises 14 residues. Trimming pared 5 bases from V and 5 bases from J, leaving 15 bases between. CDR1 LNHDA and CDR2 SQIVND come from the germline V gene (reference sequence). CDR3 bases: TGTGCCAGTAGTCTCGGGTCCCGAGGGACTGAAGCTTTCTTT. Protein sequence: CASSLGSRGTEAFF.

The J gene is TRBJ2-7, the V gene TRBV9; the match to TRBD1 covers 7 bases. V was pared by 3 bases and J by 2 bases, with 5 bases of the junction left unmatched. Germline V gives CDR1 SGDLS, CDR2 YYNGEE. There are 14 residues in the CDR3. The CDR3 DNA reads TGTGCCAGCAGCGAACAGGGGTCGACCTACGAGCAGTACTTC. Translating gives CASSEQGSTYEQYF.

This clone was detected only a few times. The chain is built from TRBV18 and TRBJ2-7; 7 positions agree with TRBD1. The germline V gene encodes CDR1 KGHSH and CDR2 LQKENI. V dropped 3 bases and J dropped 6; count of bases not matched to a gene: 5. The length of the CDR3 is 13 residues. CDR3 coding DNA: TGTGCCAGCTCACCTGGGACAGAGGGCGAGCAGTACTTC. This translates into CASSPGTEGEQYF.